The present T cell receptor (beta chain) was sequenced within a study of cytomegalovirus exposure and HLA in healthy donors. PCR used 60 Vbeta primers and 13 Jbeta primers. Assay: immunoSEQ multiplex PCR; the TCRdb copy retains only in-frame clones and omits some. The table lists about 130,000 clones, roughly 79% of them singletons. V was trimmed by 8 bases and J by 4 bases, leaving 20 bases between them. Germline V gene data show CDR1 as KGHSH and CDR2 as LQKENI. The CDR3 totals 15 residues. The sample comprised PBMCs. The receptor was isolated from a boy younger than 10 in good health and CMV-seronegative. V is TRBV18 and J is TRBJ1-2, with D possibly matching TRBD1 (5 bases). The DNA of the CDR3 is TGTGCCAGCCTACCCTCCGGGGGTCCTCCCTATGGCTACACCTTC. Its protein is CASLPSGGPPYGYTF.